The 32 T cell receptor beta chains below all came from one sample that was sequenced in a study of OX40 agonist ivuxolimab in advanced cancers. Measured with immunoSEQ multiplex PCR; TCRdb has only the in-frame clones, and not every one. The table shows about 11,000 clones, with about 74% occurring only once. The material sequenced was CD4+ or CD8+ T cells sorted from blood, taken in a trial of the OX40 agonist ivuxolimab. All receptors derive from an adult with an advanced solid tumor such as melanoma, head and neck, liver or kidney cancer.

The V and J genes are TRBV7-2 and TRBJ2-6, with 7 positions matching TRBD2. The CDR3 has 19 amino acids. Germline values: CDR1 SGHTA, CDR2 FQGNSA. V gave up 2 bases and J gave up 0 bases; unmatched junction bases: 10. The CDR3 reads CASSLSSGRAYSGANVLTF. The CDR3, as DNA: TGTGCCAGCAGCTTAAGTAGTGGGAGGGCTTACTCTGGGGCCAACGTCCTGACTTTC.

This rearrangement joins TRBV5-4 to TRBJ1-2, with TRBD1 as a possible D gene (6 bases). The CDR3 is made up of 16 amino acids. Per the germline V gene, CDR1 is SGHNT and CDR2 is YYREEE (reference sequence). Trimming removed 2 bases from V and 3 bases from J, with 17 bases in between. CDR3 DNA: TGTGCCAGCAGCTTAGATCGGTCGGGGGCTTACTATGGCTACACCTTC. Protein: CASSLDRSGAYYGYTF.

As regards this clone: The sample carries other DNA sequences with the same CDR3. This chain uses TRBV28 with TRBJ2-2; D is possibly TRBD1 (5 bases). The length of the CDR3 is 13 residues. The germline gives CDR1 MDHEN, CDR2 SYDVKM. Trimming removed 5 bases at V and 5 bases at J, with 9 bases between. This chain's CDR3 is CASSPRGTGELFF. Here the CDR3 DNA reads TGTGCCAGCAGTCCAAGGGGTACCGGGGAGCTGTTTTTT.

Ten or more counts support this clone. This chain links TRBV6-6 with TRBJ1-1; D is undetermined. Trimming removed 6 bases at V and 5 bases at J, with 10 bases between. CDR1 is MNHNY, CDR2 SVGAGI, per germline (reference sequence). CDR3 size: 12 residues. The CDR3, as DNA: TGTGCCAGCAGACACTCTGGAACTGAAGCTTTCTTT. As protein: CASRHSGTEAFF.

This clone was detected only a few times. This chain links TRBV28 with TRBJ1-2; weak D call: TRBD1 (6 bases). Germline V gene lookup returns CDR1 MDHEN and CDR2 SYDVKM. This CDR3 contains 15 residues. Trimming removed 4 bases at V and 2 bases at J, with 14 bases between. The CDR3 loop is CASSSMTGLNYGYTF. The CDR3 DNA reads as TGTGCCAGCAGTTCCATGACAGGACTCAACTATGGCTACACCTTC.

The gene calls are TRBV2 and TRBJ2-5; perhaps TRBD2 as D (5 bases). Germline V gene lookup returns CDR1 SNHLY and CDR2 FYNNEI. V shed 6 bases and J shed 2 bases, with 13 bases lying between them. The CDR3 is 14 residues long. The CDR3 reads CASRPGSGQETQYF. DNA for the CDR3: TGTGCCAGCAGACCGGGATCGGGACAAGAGACCCAGTACTTC.

V gene TRBV5-4 combines with J gene TRBJ2-1, with TRBD2 as a possible D gene (6 bases). The germline V gene encodes CDR1 SGHNT and CDR2 YYREEE (reference sequence). Trimming took off 0 bases at V and 8 bases at J, with 12 bases between the two ends. The CDR3 loop spans 14 amino acids. The CDR3 is CASSLGDFLDEQFF. The CDR3 bases are TGTGCCAGCAGCTTGGGGGACTTTCTAGATGAGCAGTTCTTC.

With respect to this clone: The junction departs from germline at one end; a sequencing error may be responsible. The chain joins TRBV15 to TRBJ2-1; D is undetermined. Germline V gene sequence: CDR1 LNHNV, CDR2 YYDKDF (reference sequence). The CDR3 has 16 amino acids. The CDR3 DNA follows: TGTGCCACCAGCAGGCTGACCACATCCTCCAACAATGAGCAGTTCTTC. It is translated as CATSRLTTSSNNEQFF.

The chain has TRBV9 and TRBJ2-5, with D perhaps matching TRBD1 (6 bases). The CDR3 spans 13 residues. Germline values: CDR1 SGDLS, CDR2 YYNGEE. The V gene lost 3 bases and the J gene lost 2 bases, with 8 bases spanning the gap. CDR3 residues: CASSEQGQETQYF. The DNA for the CDR3 is TGTGCCAGCAGCGAACAGGGTCAAGAGACCCAGTACTTC.

A few counts support this clone. The chain employs TRBV7-9 and TRBJ1-1, with D uncertain. The V and J ends lost 5 bases and 4 bases respectively, with 8 bases between them. Germline V CDR1 and CDR2: SEHNR, FQNEAQ (reference sequence). The CDR3 covers 12 residues. This CDR3 reads CASSHLTTEAFF. In DNA form, the CDR3 reads TGTGCCAGCAGCCATCTTACCACTGAAGCTTTCTTT. Using reference TRBV7-9 and TRBJ1-1 for the parts outside the CDR3, the full variable domain is DTGVSQNPRHKITKRGQNVTFRCDPISEHNRLYWYRQTLGQGPEFLTYFQNEAQLEKSRLLSDRFSAERPKGSFSTLEIQRTEQGDSAMYLCASSHLTTEAFFGQGTRLTVV.

This clone came up once. The rearrangement joins TRBV9 to TRBJ2-3, with 8 bases fitting TRBD1. This CDR3 region has 15 residues. Germline V gene sequence: CDR1 SGDLS, CDR2 YYNGEE. V was clipped by 4 bases and J by 2 bases; unmatched bases: 6. The CDR3 region has the DNA TGTGCCAGCAGCTTCGGGACAGGATCCACAGATACGCAGTATTTT. Its translation is CASSFGTGSTDTQYF.

The chain combines TRBV5-1 with TRBJ1-2; perhaps TRBD1 as D (6 bases). Germline CDR1 reads SGHRS; CDR2 reads YFSETQ. Trimming took 4 bases from V and 7 from J, leaving 17 bases between them. The CDR3 runs to 14 residues. CDR3 DNA: TGCGCCAGCAGCCCCTCGGGGGGGGCCGGTGGCTACACCTTC. It yields the protein CASSPSGGAGGYTF.

J is TRBJ1-1 and V is TRBV16; D possibly corresponds to TRBD1 (5 bases). The germline V and J ends were trimmed by 1 base and 8 bases, with 23 bases remaining between them. The CDR3 runs to 17 residues. Germline V gene lookup returns CDR1 KGHSY and CDR2 FQNENV. The CDR3 sequence: CASSQWSRGSVGREAFF. CDR3 DNA sequence: TGTGCCAGCAGCCAATGGTCTAGGGGCTCGGTTGGCCGAGAAGCTTTCTTT.

This clone has only one observation. The rearrangement uses TRBV19 and TRBJ2-1; 10 bases are a match to TRBD2. The ends lost 5 bases at V and 3 bases at J; junction bases unmatched: 4. Germline loops: CDR1 LNHDA, CDR2 SQIVND (reference sequence). The CDR3 is 15 amino acids. The CDR3 region is CASSVLAGDYNEQFF. In DNA, the CDR3 is TGTGCCAGTAGTGTCCTAGCGGGAGACTACAATGAGCAGTTCTTC.

Only a few counts were recorded for this clone. The genes are TRBV6-4 and TRBJ2-3; 7 bases are a match to TRBD2. The ends lost 2 bases at V and 1 base at J; junction bases unmatched: 3. Looked up from germline, CDR1 is MRHNA and CDR2 is SNTAGT. This CDR3 has 15 amino acids. CDR3 DNA sequence: TGTGCCAGCAGTGACGGGGCGGGAGGCACAGATACGCAGTATTTT. It translates to CASSDGAGGTDTQYF.

The rearrangement links TRBV7-9 to TRBJ2-5, with D unclear. The J call may be wrong; the DNA end is better matched by TRBJ2-7. Germline V gene sequence: CDR1 SEHNR, CDR2 FQNEAQ (reference sequence). CDR3 length equals 16 residues. CDR3 protein: CASSGPGRKNAYEQYF. The CDR3 DNA follows: TGTGCCAGCAGCGGTCCCGGACGGAAAAATGCCTACGAGCAGTACTTC.

The rearrangement links TRBV9 to TRBJ2-3, with 7 bases lining up with TRBD1. J gave up 3 bases and V 0 bases, and 10 bases lay outside the gene matches. The length of the CDR3 is 17 residues. Per the germline V gene, CDR1 is SGDLS and CDR2 is YYNGEE. CDR3 protein: CASSVDGRGTTTDTQYF. The CDR3 DNA follows: TGTGCCAGCAGCGTAGATGGCAGGGGGACAACTACAGATACGCAGTATTTT.

Only one count was recorded for this clone. V is TRBV27 and J is TRBJ1-5; possible D gene TRBD1, 6 bases. Germline V gene data show CDR1 as MNHEY and CDR2 as SMNVEV (reference sequence). The CDR3 contains 16 residues. V dropped 9 bases and J dropped 0 bases, with 18 bases sitting between them. The CDR3 is CASKMGAGNSNQPQHF. The CDR3 DNA follows: TGTGCCAGTAAGATGGGGGCAGGCAATAGCAATCAGCCCCAGCATTTT.

The chain recombines TRBV19 with TRBJ1-2; D is undetermined. With 6 bases removed from V and 7 bases from J, the gap between germline ends came to 18 bases. Germline V gives CDR1 LNHDA, CDR2 SQIVND (reference sequence). The CDR3 loop spans 14 amino acids. The CDR3 DNA sequence: TGTGCCAGTAGCCCGGCGTCGTCTCTATTTGGCTACACCTTC. Protein product: CASSPASSLFGYTF.

The chain couples TRBV19 to TRBJ2-3, with TRBD2 matching over 7 bases. Unmatched junction bases numbered 0, after V lost 2 bases and J lost 4 bases. Germline V gene data show CDR1 as LNHDA and CDR2 as SQIVND (reference sequence). The CDR3 loop spans 13 amino acids. Here the CDR3 reads CASSIRGADTQYF. As DNA, the CDR3 is TGTGCCAGTAGTATACGGGGGGCAGATACGCAGTATTTT.

This rearrangement joins TRBV7-9 to TRBJ2-5, with 11 bases matching TRBD2. Germline V gene lookup returns CDR1 SEHNR and CDR2 FQNEAQ (reference sequence). The length of the CDR3 is 16 residues. V was pared by 5 bases and J by 7 bases, with 12 bases of the junction left unmatched. Here the CDR3 DNA reads TGTGCCAGCAGCCCCGGGACTAGCGGACCACTGGGGACCCAGTACTTC. It yields the protein CASSPGTSGPLGTQYF.

The chain has TRBV5-6 and TRBJ2-5; D may be TRBD1 (6 bases). The CDR3 contains 16 residues. V was shortened by 0 bases and J by 0 bases, with 12 bases between the two germline ends. The germline V gene has CDR1 SGHDT and CDR2 YYEEEE. CDR3 DNA: TGTGCCAGCAGCTTGGTGTTCGAGGGGGACCAAGAGACCCAGTACTTC. This codes for CASSLVFEGDQETQYF.

This chain links TRBV6-9 with TRBJ2-1; D gene uncertain. The germline gives CDR1 MNHGY, CDR2 SVAAGI. This CDR3 has 15 residues. V shed 4 bases and J shed 5 bases, with 15 bases lying between them. For the CDR3, the DNA is TGTGCCAGCAGTTTGGATTCGAATGACGACAATGAGCAGTTCTTC. Translated, it gives CASSLDSNDDNEQFF.

This rearrangement joins TRBV9 to TRBJ2-5; D is perhaps TRBD1 (5 bases). The germline V gene encodes CDR1 SGDLS and CDR2 YYNGEE. V lost 0 bases to trimming and J lost 7 bases, with 16 bases between them. This CDR3 has 15 amino acids. Here the CDR3 reads CASSVAMDMMGTQYF. As DNA, the CDR3 is TGTGCCAGCAGCGTAGCCATGGACATGATGGGGACCCAGTACTTC.

In this sample, this clone turned up a few times. The V call is TRBV4-1, the J call TRBJ2-7; a weak D match, TRBD2 (6 bases). The V and J ends lost 1 base and 4 bases respectively, with 26 bases between them. The CDR3 loop spans 19 amino acids. Germline CDR1 and CDR2: MGHRA and YSYEKL. For the CDR3, the DNA is TGCGCCAGCAGCCAAGGCCACCCGGGAGAGGCCTTTTTGAGTTACGAGCAGTACTTC. Protein: CASSQGHPGEAFLSYEQYF.

V usage is TRBV11-2 and J usage is TRBJ2-7, with D uncertain. Germline lookup yields CDR1 SGHAT and CDR2 FQNNGV. This CDR3 spans 12 amino acids. Trimming took 3 bases from V and 3 from J, leaving 6 bases between them. This CDR3 reads CASSLIVYEQYF. As DNA, the CDR3 is TGTGCCAGCAGCTTGATAGTCTACGAGCAGTACTTC.

The chain is built from TRBV29-1 and TRBJ2-1; D not resolved. The germline CDR1 and CDR2 sequences are SQVTM and ANQGSEA. The CDR3 is 13 amino acids. V was shortened by 0 bases and J by 7 bases, with 10 bases between the two germline ends. CDR3 in DNA: TGCAGCGTTGAAGATCCTAACCGGAATGAGCAGTTCTTC. As protein: CSVEDPNRNEQFF.

The V call is TRBV5-6, the J call TRBJ1-6; 8 positions agree with TRBD1. CDR3 length equals 14 residues. V trimming: 2 bases; J trimming: 7 bases; junction bases outside the gene matches: 2. The germline CDR1 and CDR2 sequences are SGHDT and YYEEEE. The CDR3: CASSFRTGNSPLHF. DNA for the CDR3: TGTGCCAGCAGCTTCAGGACAGGGAATTCACCCCTCCACTTT.

The chain combines TRBV9 with TRBJ2-7, with 7 bases matching TRBD1. The length of the CDR3 is 15 residues. Germline V gene sequence: CDR1 SGDLS, CDR2 YYNGEE. Trimming cost V 0 bases and J 0 bases; bases outside gene matches: 3. This CDR3 is CASSVGGDSSYEQYF. CDR3 coding DNA: TGTGCCAGCAGCGTAGGTGGGGACAGCTCCTACGAGCAGTACTTC.

V is TRBV4-1 and J is TRBJ1-5; D possibly corresponds to TRBD1 (5 bases). Germline CDR1 is MGHRA and CDR2 is YSYEKL. V gave up 3 bases and J gave up 4 bases, with 13 bases separating them. The CDR3 extends over 15 amino acids. The CDR3 sequence: CASSQPGRGNQPQHF. The DNA of the CDR3 is TGCGCCAGCAGCCAGCCGGGACGGGGAAATCAGCCCCAGCATTTT.

CDR3 DNA sequence: TGCGCCAGCAGCCAAGCTGATATACAGGGGAACACTGAAGCTTTCTTT. It is translated as CASSQADIQGNTEAFF. The rearrangement uses TRBV4-3 and TRBJ1-1; weak D call: TRBD1 (6 bases). V was pared by 1 base and J by 1 base, with 13 bases between. The CDR3 runs 16 residues. Germline V gene sequence: CDR1 LGHNA, CDR2 YSLEER.

The chain carries TRBV15 and TRBJ2-7; a weak D match, TRBD2 (7 bases). Germline V lookup: CDR1 LNHNV, CDR2 YYDKDF (reference sequence). Trimming pared 0 bases from V and 2 bases from J, leaving 20 bases between. The CDR3 runs 18 residues. The CDR3 DNA reads as TGTGCCACCAGCAGAGATGGGGGGGCGTCGAGCCCCGCCTACGAGCAGTACTTC. Its protein is CATSRDGGASSPAYEQYF.